The clone carrying this T cell receptor beta chain was detected ten times or more. What it recognizes is unknown. This record belongs to a study of T cells after yellow fever vaccination. Overall study findings and caveats: FACS-sorted repertoires could harbor abundant contaminating bulk-population clonotypes. Although most clonotypes did not, a small share appeared in both CD4 and CD8 compartments. Re-detected after boosting: most primary clones, more than 95% of CD4 and 75% to 90% of CD8.

For TCR, cDNA came from 5'RACE template switching, which added a universal primer site and UMIs. TCRdb passed the 5' RACE reads through MiXCR, listing each CDR3 protein once. The repertoire consists of about 63,000 distinct CDR3 sequences, with around 7.4% occurring once and the leading ten covering 30% to 45%. Losses at the gene ends were 2 bases for V and 2 bases for J; bases not matched to a gene: 6. CDR3 length: 17 residues. Germline V gene lookup returns CDR1 SEHNR and CDR2 FQNEAQ (reference sequence). The sequenced sample was CD8+ T cells sorted from PBMCs, obtained 15 days after the yellow fever booster vaccination. V is TRBV7-9 and J is TRBJ2-1; TRBD2 matches 10 bases. The sequence derives from a young man who received the YFV17D yellow fever vaccine. The CDR3 loop reads CASSLPPGLATYNEQFF. The CDR3 DNA is TGTGCCAGCAGCTTACCGCCGGGACTAGCGACCTACAATGAGCAGTTCTTC.